This paragraph reports one T cell receptor beta chain. This sample was taken from a study of shared clonotypes between healthy human individuals. The overall study: The composition of the donors was a couple of women and a few men aged 18 to 49.

Repertoires were generated with immunoSEQ multiplex PCR, while TCRdb's copy carries only in-frame clones and drops some. The profile shows around 2,000,000 clones, 90% to 95% of them singletons. Division of CD4+ cells produced a CD45RA+ naive subset and a CD45RA-negative memory subset. This CDR3 has 12 residues. From germline, CDR1 is SQVTM and CDR2 ANQGSEA. Unmatched junction bases numbered 3, after V lost 6 bases and J lost 4 bases. This receptor was obtained from a man in his late teens or twenties in good health. V and J are TRBV29-1 and TRBJ2-3; TRBD1 matches at 8 bases. Sequencing was done on a sample of naive CD4+ T cells sorted from blood. Indicated subset: CD45RA+ positively selected. This CDR3 is CSVSGGPDTQYF. The CDR3 coding sequence is TGCAGCGTCTCAGGGGGCCCAGATACGCAGTATTTT.